The next 21 T cell receptor beta chains were all read from a single sample in a study of blood T cell repertoires in COVID-19. Libraries were prepared by immunoSEQ multiplex PCR; TCRdb keeps only in-frame clonotypes and omits some of them. The sample consists of just under 150,000 clones, roughly 85% of them appearing once. The specimen sequenced was peripheral blood. The receptors come from a human donor with acute or convalescent COVID-19. The donor label of this sample is uncertain.

This chain connects TRBV7-9 to TRBJ1-2, with D possibly being TRBD1 (5 bases). Germline CDR1 reads SEHNR; CDR2 reads FQNEAQ (reference sequence). CDR3 length: 13 residues. Trimming removed 1 base from V and 5 bases from J, with 8 bases in between. CDR3 DNA sequence: TGTGCCAGCAGCTTAGAGGGGTGGTATGGCTACACCTTC. It codes for CASSLEGWYGYTF.

V and J are TRBV3-1 (or the pseudogene TRBV3-2) and TRBJ1-2; D is uncertain. The germline V and J ends were trimmed by 1 base and 4 bases, with 7 bases remaining between them. CDR3 length: 13 residues. Germline loops: CDR1 LGHDT, CDR2 YNNKEL (reference sequence). CDR3 sequence reads: CASSQAQIYGYTF. The CDR3 region has the DNA TGTGCCAGCAGCCAAGCCCAGATCTATGGCTACACCTTC.

The genes are TRBV7-9 and TRBJ2-1, with D maybe TRBD2 (6 bases). There are 14 residues in the CDR3. V dropped 4 bases and J dropped 5 bases, with 12 bases sitting between them. The germline V gene has CDR1 SEHNR and CDR2 FQNEAQ (reference sequence). CDR3: CASSSVGGNNEQFF. The CDR3 bases are TGTGCCAGCAGCTCCGTGGGGGGAAACAATGAGCAGTTCTTC. Full variable domain (outside the CDR3, taken from reference TRBV7-9 and TRBJ2-1): DTGVSQNPRHKITKRGQNVTFRCDPISEHNRLYWYRQTLGQGPEFLTYFQNEAQLEKSRLLSDRFSAERPKGSFSTLEIQRTEQGDSAMYLCASSSVGGNNEQFFGPGTRLTVL.

V and J are TRBV13 and TRBJ1-4; D may be TRBD1 (6 bases). Trimming took off 3 bases at V and 6 bases at J, with 11 bases between the two ends. There are 14 residues in the CDR3. The germline V gene has CDR1 PRHDT and CDR2 FYEKMQ (reference sequence). This chain's CDR3 is CASSLGRGDEKLFF. The CDR3 bases are TGTGCCAGCAGCTTGGGCAGGGGTGATGAAAAACTGTTTTTT.

The V call is TRBV2, the J call TRBJ2-7; unclear D gene. CDR3 length equals 14 residues. V lost 0 bases and J lost 6, with 12 bases in between. The germline V gene encodes CDR1 SNHLY and CDR2 FYNNEI. In DNA form, the CDR3 reads TGTGCCAGCAGTGAAGCTACCGGGTATGCCGAGCAGTACGTC. Translated: CASSEATGYAEQYV.

This clone was counted only a few times. The chain carries TRBV5-1 and TRBJ1-2; D remains ambiguous. CDR1 is SGHRS, CDR2 YFSETQ, per germline. The V gene lost 0 bases and the J gene lost 3 bases, with 12 bases spanning the gap. The CDR3 loop spans 15 amino acids. Written as DNA, the CDR3 is TGCGCCAGCAGCTTGGACAAAGAAACCCACTATGGCTACACCTTC. Translating it yields CASSLDKETHYGYTF.

This clone was detected once. The chain combines TRBV28 with TRBJ1-1, with D perhaps TRBD1 (5 bases). The CDR3 runs to 14 residues. V lost 1 base, J lost 2 bases, and 8 bases lay in between. From germline, CDR1 is MDHEN and CDR2 SYDVKM. The CDR3 coding sequence is TGTGCCAGCAGTTTATCAGGGTTTAACACTGAAGCTTTCTTT. Translating it yields CASSLSGFNTEAFF.

V is TRBV7-3 and J is TRBJ1-6; 10 nucleotides agree with TRBD1. This CDR3 contains 14 residues. Trimming cost V 5 bases and J 15 bases; bases outside gene matches: 10. Germline CDR1 and CDR2: SGHTA and FQGTGA. The CDR3 nucleotides read TGTGCCAGCAGCCCGGGGACAGGGGCCACACTCCTCCACTTT. Its protein is CASSPGTGATLLHF.

The V and J genes are TRBV12-3 or TRBV12-4 and TRBJ2-1, with 7 nucleotides matching TRBD1. There are 11 residues in the CDR3. The junction had 1 base not matched to a gene; V was cut back by 6 bases and J by 8 bases. This CDR3 is CASRTGYEQFF. CDR3 nucleotides: TGTGCCAGCAGGACAGGGTATGAGCAGTTCTTC.

V and J are TRBV6-6 and TRBJ1-1; no definite D call. Germline-derived CDR1 and CDR2 are MNHNY and SVGAGI (reference sequence). This CDR3 is built from 14 residues. The ends were cut back, 0 bases at V and 6 bases at J, with 11 bases in the middle. This CDR3 is CASSYSMSSSEAFF. For the CDR3, the DNA is TGTGCCAGCAGTTACTCGATGTCGAGCTCTGAAGCTTTCTTT.

The CDR3 coding sequence is TGTGCCAGCAGCAACCCCGGCTCCTATAATTCACCCCTCCACTTT. Amino acids: CASSNPGSYNSPLHF. The rearrangement links TRBV11-1 to TRBJ1-6; D is undetermined. V dropped 5 bases and J dropped 0 bases, with 8 bases sitting between them. From germline, CDR1 is SGHAT and CDR2 FQDESV (reference sequence). CDR3 size: 15 residues.

The chain joins TRBV19 to TRBJ2-7; D might be TRBD1 (6 bases). This CDR3 is 14 amino acids long. Germline V lookup: CDR1 LNHDA, CDR2 SQIVND (reference sequence). Trimming took 6 bases from V and 0 from J, leaving 12 bases between them. CDR3 sequence reads: CASSRTADSYEQYV. The CDR3 bases are TGTGCCAGTAGCCGGACAGCTGACTCCTACGAGCAGTACGTC.

The rearrangement uses TRBV5-1 and TRBJ2-1, with D perhaps TRBD2 (6 bases). V lost 5 bases, J lost 7 bases, and 13 bases lay in between. The germline gives CDR1 SGHRS, CDR2 YFSETQ. The CDR3 loop spans 13 amino acids. The CDR3: CASRTSFRNEQFF. The DNA for the CDR3 is TGCGCCAGCAGGACTAGTTTCAGGAATGAGCAGTTCTTC.

In the case of this clone: A junction boundary mismatches the germline segment, possibly from a read error. The J gene is TRBJ2-1, the V gene TRBV7-7; 9 bases match TRBD1. In germline, CDR1 is SSHAT, CDR2 FNYEAQ (reference sequence). The CDR3 is 15 amino acids. Here the CDR3 DNA reads TGTGCTAGCAGCAGGGACAGGGCCTCCTACAATGAGCAGTTCTTC. It translates to CASSRDRASYNEQFF.

The V gene is TRBV6-5, the J gene TRBJ1-1; a weak D match, TRBD1 (6 bases). The V and J ends lost 7 bases and 1 base respectively, with 16 bases between them. CDR1 and CDR2 from the germline V gene are MNHEY and SVGAGI. There are 15 residues in the CDR3. The CDR3 nucleotides read TGTGCCAGCACCCTGTATGGGGGCGCGAACACTGAAGCTTTCTTT. This gives the protein CASTLYGGANTEAFF.

The chain employs TRBV11-3 and TRBJ2-1; 9 nucleotides line up with TRBD2. Looked up from germline, CDR1 is SGHNT and CDR2 is YENEEA. V was pared by 4 bases and J by 6 bases, with 7 bases of the junction left unmatched. This CDR3 is built from 15 residues. The CDR3 loop is CASSCSGSGCNEQFF. The CDR3, as DNA: TGTGCCAGCAGCTGTAGCGGGAGTGGATGCAATGAGCAGTTCTTC.

J is TRBJ1-3 and V is TRBV27; 7 positions agree with TRBD1. Germline V gene sequence: CDR1 MNHEY, CDR2 SMNVEV (reference sequence). The CDR3 is made up of 17 amino acids. The J segment lost 2 bases and the V segment lost 5 bases, leaving 12 bases of the junction unmatched. The CDR3 loop reads CASSPTLEGATGNTIYF. The DNA for the CDR3 is TGTGCCAGCAGTCCCACCCTGGAGGGGGCTACTGGAAACACCATATATTTT.

This chain joins TRBV5-3 and TRBJ1-1; unclear D gene. TRBV5-3 belongs to the ORF category, with a function that is uncertain. V dropped 4 bases and J dropped 7 bases, with 11 bases sitting between them. The CDR3 length is 12 residues. In DNA form, the CDR3 reads TGTGCCAGAAGCGTATACGGGGTTGAAGCTTTCTTT. Its translation is CARSVYGVEAFF.

The gene calls are TRBV6-2 or TRBV6-3 and TRBJ2-7, with 8 bases that match TRBD1. V lost 6 bases to trimming and J lost 10 bases; unmatched junction nucleotides: 8. Looked up from germline, CDR1 is MNHEY and CDR2 is SVGEGT. This CDR3 region has 12 residues. CDR3 DNA: TGTGCCAGCAGCAAGGACAGGGCGGAACAGTACTTC. It encodes CASSKDRAEQYF.

The V call is TRBV3-1 (or the pseudogene TRBV3-2), the J call TRBJ2-7; perhaps TRBD1 as D (6 bases). The CDR3 runs to 15 residues. Trimming stripped 0 bases from V and 5 bases from J, with 14 bases between. Germline V gene sequence: CDR1 LGHDT, CDR2 YNNKEL (reference sequence). CDR3 nucleotide sequence: TGTGCCAGCAGCCAAGAGGGCACAGGGATGGACGAGCAGTACTTC. This codes for CASSQEGTGMDEQYF.

The chain has TRBV24-1 and TRBJ2-3; D might be TRBD2 (6 bases). Trimming removed 3 bases at V and 4 bases at J, with 16 bases between. In germline, CDR1 is KGHDR, CDR2 SFDVKD. The CDR3 spans 16 residues. This CDR3 reads CATSDPGGAHPDTQYF. CDR3 nucleotides: TGTGCCACCAGTGATCCGGGCGGGGCCCACCCAGATACGCAGTATTTT.